The 29 T cell receptor beta chains given below trace back to one sample, sequenced in a study of T-cell reconstitution after alpha-beta-depleted transplantation in children. The library targeted TCRbeta and was prepared with unique molecular identifiers. Each CDR3 protein gets one entry after TCRdb re-called the PCR reads with MiXCR. Of about 260,000 distinct CDR3 sequences listed, roughly 8.2% were seen once; the top ten hold roughly 5.8%. The sequencing used PBMCs, mostly from graft donor cells, collected 180 days after TCRalphabeta/CD19-depleted stem cell transplant. The receptors were gathered from a male patient younger than 18 who had a stem cell transplant for acute lymphoblastic leukemia, so the T cells may come from the graft donor.

This clonotype was seen ten or more times. J is TRBJ2-5 and V is TRBV18, with 8 bases aligning to TRBD2. The V segment lost 3 bases and the J segment 1 base; nucleotides outside the gene matches: 13. This CDR3 has 18 residues. Germline V gene sequence: CDR1 KGHSH, CDR2 LQKENI. CDR3 DNA: TGTGCCAGCTCACCTTACAGGAGAGAGCGGGGGTTCCAAGAGACCCAGTACTTC. This sequence encodes CASSPYRRERGFQETQYF.

At least ten counts were recorded for this clonotype. The chain joins TRBV6-5 to TRBJ2-1; the match to TRBD2 covers 9 bases. The J segment lost 6 bases and the V segment lost 5 bases, leaving 8 bases of the junction unmatched. CDR3 length: 15 residues. The germline V gene encodes CDR1 MNHEY and CDR2 SVGAGI. The CDR3 protein is CASSRPSGVRNEQFF. DNA for the CDR3: TGTGCCAGCAGTCGACCTAGCGGGGTACGCAATGAGCAGTTCTTC.

This clonotype was picked up many times. The chain recombines TRBV5-1 with TRBJ1-1, with TRBD1 identical over 7 bases. The germline V gene has CDR1 SGHRS and CDR2 YFSETQ. With 1 base clipped from V and 10 bases from J, the junction kept 13 bases outside the gene matches. The CDR3 sequence is 15 residues long. This chain's CDR3 is CASSLSLGTEGGAFF. CDR3 nucleotide sequence: TGCGCCAGCAGCTTGAGCCTCGGGACAGAGGGAGGAGCTTTCTTT. The complete variable domain, with remaining parts taken from reference TRBV5-1 and TRBJ1-1, reads KAGVTQTPRYLIKTRGQQVTLSCSPISGHRSVSWYQQTPGQGLQFLFEYFSETQRNKGNFPGRFSGRQFSNSRSEMNVSTLELGDSALYLCASSLSLGTEGGAFFGQGTRLTVV.

With respect to this clonotype: This may stem from a read error, because a much larger clone lies one nucleotide away. This rearrangement joins TRBV10-3 to TRBJ2-1; 10 bases fit TRBD2. Germline values: CDR1 ENHRY, CDR2 SYGVKD. CDR3 length: 18 amino acids. The V and J ends lost 5 bases and 6 bases, in that order; junction bases with no gene match: 16. CDR3 bases: TGTGCCATCAGTTGCCGGGTTATAACTAGCGGGATTTGCAATGAGCAGTTCTTC. Translation: CAISCRVITSGICNEQFF.

This clonotype was seen at least ten times. The chain couples TRBV6-1 to TRBJ1-4, with D unclear. This CDR3 has 14 residues. CDR1 is MNHNS, CDR2 SASEGT, per germline. Between the trimmed V and J ends, which lost 5 bases and 7 bases, there was a span of 14 bases. This CDR3 reads CASSRTGRGEKLFF. Here the CDR3 DNA reads TGTGCCAGCAGTCGAACTGGACGGGGTGAAAAACTGTTTTTT.

This clonotype was seen a handful of times. The gene calls are TRBV11-1 and TRBJ2-5; D remains unclear. This CDR3 has 15 residues. V was pared by 5 bases and J by 0 bases, with 13 bases between. Germline CDR1 and CDR2: SGHAT and FQDESV (reference sequence). The CDR3 DNA follows: TGTGCCAGCAGCCCAGGACGTCCGAACCAAGAGACCCAGTACTTC. Translated: CASSPGRPNQETQYF. The full variable domain, its missing parts supplied by reference TRBV11-1 and TRBJ2-5, is EAEVAQSPRYKITEKSQAVAFWCDPISGHATLYWYRQILGQGPELLVQFQDESVVDDSQLPKDRFSAERLKGVDSTLKIQPAELGDSAMYLCASSPGRPNQETQYFGPGTRLLVL.

The CDR3 sequence: CASSLGDSGVYEQYF. In nucleotides, the CDR3 is TGTGCCAGCTCACTGGGGGACAGTGGGGTATACGAGCAGTACTTC. This rearrangement joins TRBV18 to TRBJ2-7; TRBD1 agrees at 7 bases. Germline values: CDR1 KGHSH, CDR2 LQKENI. J lost 4 bases, V lost 4 bases, and 10 bases had no gene match. This CDR3 comprises 15 residues.

This clonotype has ten or more counts. The gene calls are TRBV4-1 and TRBJ2-1; D possibly uses TRBD1 or TRBD2 (5 bases each). The CDR3 is 13 residues long. The V gene lost 4 bases and the J gene lost 4 bases, with 8 bases spanning the gap. The germline gives CDR1 MGHRA, CDR2 YSYEKL. CDR3 residues: CASSPGRYNEQFF. DNA for the CDR3: TGCGCCAGCAGCCCGGGACGGTACAATGAGCAGTTCTTC.

This clonotype has a count of ten or more. The chain recombines TRBV7-9 with TRBJ1-6, with no clear D. V shed 1 base and J shed 8 bases, with 6 bases lying between them. This CDR3 has 13 amino acids. Germline V lookup: CDR1 SEHNR, CDR2 FQNEAQ (reference sequence). CDR3 in DNA: TGTGCCAGCAGCTTAGAGGACTATTCACCCCTCCACTTT. This sequence encodes CASSLEDYSPLHF.

A remark on this clonotype: This may come from a read error, since a much larger clone is one base off. The chain couples TRBV27 to TRBJ1-2, with D perhaps TRBD1 (5 bases). CDR1 MNHEY and CDR2 SMNVEV come from the germline V gene (reference sequence). The CDR3 loop spans 15 amino acids. CDR3 nucleotide sequence: TGTGCCTGCAGTTCTTTCCTCGGGACCTTCTATGGCTACACCTTC. Its protein is CACSSFLGTFYGYTF.

This clonotype was seen repeatedly, ten times or more. V usage is TRBV24-1 and J usage is TRBJ2-6; D may be TRBD1 (6 bases). Per the germline V gene, CDR1 is KGHDR and CDR2 is SFDVKD. The ends were cut back, 4 bases at V and 2 bases at J, with 14 bases in the middle. There are 17 residues in the CDR3. The CDR3 sequence is CATSDPGRGPGANVLTF. CDR3 nucleotide sequence: TGTGCCACCAGTGACCCAGGCAGGGGCCCTGGGGCCAACGTCCTGACTTTC.

This clonotype was seen just once. With a much larger clone just one base away, this may be a read error. The V gene is TRBV9, the J gene TRBJ1-1, with D possibly being TRBD1 (5 bases). The germline CDR1 and CDR2 sequences are SGDLS and YYNGEE. The CDR3 consists of 14 residues. The V end lost 3 bases, the J end lost 4 bases, and 13 bases lay between the germline ends. CDR3 loop: CASSANGGFTEAFF. The CDR3 coding sequence is TGTGCCAGCAGCGCTAACGGGGGTTTCACTGAAGCTTTCTTT.

Ten or more counts support this clonotype. The genes are TRBV28 and TRBJ1-2; 8 positions agree with TRBD1. Germline lookup yields CDR1 MDHEN and CDR2 SYDVKM. The J segment lost 3 bases and the V segment lost 4 bases, leaving 1 base of the junction unmatched. The CDR3 is 13 residues long. In nucleotides, the CDR3 is TGTGCCAGCAGTTCGACAGGGGACTATGGCTACACCTTC. Translated: CASSSTGDYGYTF.

This clonotype appeared many times. The chain has TRBV12-3 or TRBV12-4 and TRBJ1-2; tentative D call: TRBD1 (6 bases). The CDR3 has 14 amino acids. Deletions cut 2 bases from V and 3 bases from J, with 10 bases between. CDR3 residues: CASSLTGIHYGYTF. The DNA for the CDR3 is TGTGCCAGCAGTTTAACAGGGATCCACTATGGCTACACCTTC.

This clonotype was counted ten times or more. The J gene is TRBJ2-7, the V gene TRBV7-8, with 8 bases that match TRBD2. The CDR3 is 15 residues long. V trimming: 6 bases; J trimming: 1 base; junction bases outside the gene matches: 8. Germline CDR1 reads SGHVS; CDR2 reads FQNEAQ. Here the CDR3 DNA reads TGTGCCAGCAGTCGCCGGGAGGGCCTTTCCTACGAGCAGTACTTC. This sequence encodes CASSRREGLSYEQYF.

The table lists this clonotype with many counts. The chain carries TRBV29-1 and TRBJ2-7; 9 bases align to TRBD1. The CDR3 covers 12 residues. Germline CDR1 is SQVTM and CDR2 is ANQGSEA. V was pared by 7 bases and J by 4 bases, with 5 bases of the junction left unmatched. The CDR3 reads CSAGQGQYEQYF. The DNA of the CDR3 is TGCAGCGCGGGACAGGGTCAGTACGAGCAGTACTTC.

The chain joins TRBV12-3 or TRBV12-4 to TRBJ1-1; the D is unclear. The CDR3 totals 14 residues. Trimming shortened V by 4 bases and J by 3 bases, and 12 bases separated the two germline ends. CDR3 nucleotides: TGTGCCAGCAGTTCCAATCTGGGGTACACTGAAGCTTTCTTT. It codes for CASSSNLGYTEAFF.

This clonotype was seen many times. The V gene is TRBV6-1, the J gene TRBJ2-5; no definite D call. Germline V gene sequence: CDR1 MNHNS, CDR2 SASEGT. The CDR3 covers 14 residues. Trimming left V 6 bases short and J 5 bases short, with 16 bases between. The CDR3 DNA sequence: TGTGCCAGCAGGCCTAAGTTTTACCGGGAGACCCAGTACTTC. This translates into CASRPKFYRETQYF.

This clonotype has ten or more counts. This chain connects TRBV12-3 or TRBV12-4 to TRBJ2-3, with D hard to call. Trimming took 6 bases from V and 6 from J, leaving 10 bases between them. This CDR3 has 12 residues. The CDR3 coding sequence is TGTGCCAGCAGCCCCTGGAAGGATACGCAGTATTTT. It yields the protein CASSPWKDTQYF.

There are a few counts of this clonotype. The rearrangement links TRBV2 to TRBJ2-5; 14 bases agree with TRBD2. Germline V gene data show CDR1 as SNHLY and CDR2 as FYNNEI. The CDR3 covers 20 residues. V shed 7 bases, J shed 4 bases, and the junction held 20 bases outside the gene matches. The CDR3 spells CASTPRPGTSGRRGVETQYF. The CDR3 DNA is TGTGCCAGCACCCCCCGACCAGGGACTAGCGGGAGACGGGGTGTAGAGACCCAGTACTTC.

This clonotype was detected many times. The chain couples TRBV6-5 to TRBJ1-6; D uncertain. Trimming shortened V by 4 bases and J by 7 bases, and 14 bases separated the two germline ends. The germline V gene encodes CDR1 MNHEY and CDR2 SVGAGI. The CDR3 loop spans 15 amino acids. CDR3 coding DNA: TGTGCCAGCAGTTCCTACCCACTTTGGAATTCACCCCTCCACTTT. Amino acid sequence: CASSSYPLWNSPLHF.

This clonotype was seen many times. The V gene is TRBV7-2, the J gene TRBJ2-1; D remains unclear. The CDR3 has 12 residues. Trimming removed 5 bases from V and 15 bases from J, with 17 bases in between. The germline gives CDR1 SGHTA, CDR2 FQGNSA. In DNA, the CDR3 is TGTGCCAGCAGCACTGTCTGGAATTGGGCGTTCTTC. Encoded protein: CASSTVWNWAFF.

In this sample, this clonotype turned up many times. The chain carries TRBV20-1 and TRBJ1-6; D remains ambiguous. Germline loops: CDR1 DFQATT, CDR2 SNEGSKA (reference sequence). This CDR3 comprises 15 residues. Trimming pared 2 bases from V and 0 bases from J, leaving 8 bases between. CDR3 nucleotide sequence: TGCAGTGCTAGACCACCAAGCTCCTATAATTCACCCCTCCACTTT. Protein: CSARPPSSYNSPLHF.

This clonotype has a handful of counts. V usage is TRBV18 and J usage is TRBJ1-2, with 7 nucleotides matching TRBD1. Germline V gene lookup returns CDR1 KGHSH and CDR2 LQKENI. J was trimmed by 2 bases and V by 2 bases; bases with no gene match: 5. There are 15 residues in the CDR3. The CDR3 nucleotides read TGTGCCAGCTCACCAATTCCGGGACAGAACTATGGCTACACCTTC. This gives the protein CASSPIPGQNYGYTF.

This clonotype was recorded many times. J is TRBJ2-1 and V is TRBV9, with D perhaps TRBD1 (5 bases). The CDR3 is made up of 15 amino acids. Germline values: CDR1 SGDLS, CDR2 YYNGEE. The V and J ends lost 0 bases and 2 bases respectively, with 9 bases between them. The chain's CDR3 is CASSVVVGPYNEQFF. CDR3 nucleotide sequence: TGTGCCAGCAGCGTAGTGGTGGGGCCCTACAATGAGCAGTTCTTC.

The table lists this clonotype with many counts. The chain carries TRBV5-1 and TRBJ2-1; TRBD2 matches at 9 bases. The CDR3 covers 18 residues. Losses at the gene ends were 0 bases for V and 8 bases for J; bases not matched to a gene: 15. Germline CDR1 SGHRS, CDR2 YFSETQ. The CDR3 region has the DNA TGCGCCAGCAGCTTGGGTGCCGCCTTAGCGGGAGTAGGGGATGAGCAGTTCTTC. This sequence encodes CASSLGAALAGVGDEQFF.

This clonotype was detected many times. This chain connects TRBV7-3 to TRBJ2-3; 7 nucleotides line up with TRBD1. The CDR3 extends over 17 amino acids. CDR1 and CDR2 (germline): SGHTA, FQGTGA. The J segment lost 2 bases and the V segment lost 2 bases, leaving 10 bases of the junction unmatched. DNA for the CDR3: TGTGCCAGCAGCTTATGGGGGCGTGGACAGGCCACAGATACGCAGTATTTT. Protein: CASSLWGRGQATDTQYF.

Points on this clonotype: A much larger clone is a single base away; this may be a read error. This rearrangement joins TRBV5-1 to TRBJ2-2; D remains ambiguous. Germline CDR1 is SGHRS and CDR2 is YFSETQ. The CDR3 contains 11 residues. The CDR3 loop is CASQATGELFF. CDR3 DNA: TGCGCTTCACAAGCCACCGGGGAGCTGTTTTTT.

This clonotype has ten or more counts. CDR3 bases: TGTGCCAGTAGTTGGGGGGGAGCCCACAATGAGCAGTTCTTC. Protein sequence: CASSWGGAHNEQFF. The chain uses TRBV19 and TRBJ2-1, with 7 bases that match TRBD2. V lost 5 bases and J lost 5; bases outside the gene matches: 6. This CDR3 comprises 14 residues. Germline V CDR1 and CDR2: LNHDA, SQIVND (reference sequence).